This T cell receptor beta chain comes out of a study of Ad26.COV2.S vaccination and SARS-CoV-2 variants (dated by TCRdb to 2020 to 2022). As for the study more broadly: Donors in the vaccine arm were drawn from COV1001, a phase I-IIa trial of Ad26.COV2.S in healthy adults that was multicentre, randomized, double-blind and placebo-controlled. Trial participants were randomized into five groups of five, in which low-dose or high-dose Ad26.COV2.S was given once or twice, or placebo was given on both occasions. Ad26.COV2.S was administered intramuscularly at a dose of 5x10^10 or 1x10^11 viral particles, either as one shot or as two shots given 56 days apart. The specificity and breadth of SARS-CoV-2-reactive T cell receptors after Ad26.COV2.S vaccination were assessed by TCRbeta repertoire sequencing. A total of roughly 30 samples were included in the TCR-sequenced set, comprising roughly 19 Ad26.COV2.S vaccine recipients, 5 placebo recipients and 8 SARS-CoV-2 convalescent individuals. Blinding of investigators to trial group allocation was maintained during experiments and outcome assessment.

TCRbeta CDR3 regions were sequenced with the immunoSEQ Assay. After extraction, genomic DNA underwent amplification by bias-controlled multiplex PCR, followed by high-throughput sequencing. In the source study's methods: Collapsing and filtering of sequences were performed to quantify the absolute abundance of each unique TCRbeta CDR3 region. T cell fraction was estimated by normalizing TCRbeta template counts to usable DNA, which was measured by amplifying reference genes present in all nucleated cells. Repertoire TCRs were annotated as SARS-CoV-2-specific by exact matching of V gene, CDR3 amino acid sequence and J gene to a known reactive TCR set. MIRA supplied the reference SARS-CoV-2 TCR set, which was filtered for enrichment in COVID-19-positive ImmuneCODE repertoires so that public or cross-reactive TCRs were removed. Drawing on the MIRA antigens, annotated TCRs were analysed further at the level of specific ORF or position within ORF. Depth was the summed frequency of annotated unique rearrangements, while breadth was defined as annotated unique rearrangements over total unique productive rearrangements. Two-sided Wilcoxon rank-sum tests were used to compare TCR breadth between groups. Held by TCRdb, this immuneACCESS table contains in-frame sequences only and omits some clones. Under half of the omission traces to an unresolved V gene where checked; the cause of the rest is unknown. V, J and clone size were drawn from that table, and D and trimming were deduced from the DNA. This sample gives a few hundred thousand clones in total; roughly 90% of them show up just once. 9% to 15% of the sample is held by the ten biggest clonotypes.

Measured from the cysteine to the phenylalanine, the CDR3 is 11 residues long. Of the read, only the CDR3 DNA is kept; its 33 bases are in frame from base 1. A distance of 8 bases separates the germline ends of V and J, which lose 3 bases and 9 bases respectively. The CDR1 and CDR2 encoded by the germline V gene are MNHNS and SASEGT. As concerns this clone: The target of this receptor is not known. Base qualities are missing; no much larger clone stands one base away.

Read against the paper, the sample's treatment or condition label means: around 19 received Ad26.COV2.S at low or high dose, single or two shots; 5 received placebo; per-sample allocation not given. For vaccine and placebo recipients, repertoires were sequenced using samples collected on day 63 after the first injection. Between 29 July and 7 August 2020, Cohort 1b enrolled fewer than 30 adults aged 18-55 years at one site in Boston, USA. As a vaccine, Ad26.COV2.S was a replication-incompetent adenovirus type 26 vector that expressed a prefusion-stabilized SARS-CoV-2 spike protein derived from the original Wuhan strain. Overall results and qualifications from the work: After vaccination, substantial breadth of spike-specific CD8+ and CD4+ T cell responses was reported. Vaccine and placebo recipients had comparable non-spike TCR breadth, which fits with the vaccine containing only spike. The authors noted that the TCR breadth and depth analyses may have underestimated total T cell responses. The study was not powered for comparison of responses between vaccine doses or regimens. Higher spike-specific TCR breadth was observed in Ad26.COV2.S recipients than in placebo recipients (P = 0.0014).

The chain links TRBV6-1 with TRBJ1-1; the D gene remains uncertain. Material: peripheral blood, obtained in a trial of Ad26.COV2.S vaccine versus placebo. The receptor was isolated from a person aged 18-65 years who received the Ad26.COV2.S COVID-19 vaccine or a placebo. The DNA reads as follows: TGTGCCAGCAGTGACAGATTCCAAGCTTTCTTT. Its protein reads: CASSDRFQAFF.